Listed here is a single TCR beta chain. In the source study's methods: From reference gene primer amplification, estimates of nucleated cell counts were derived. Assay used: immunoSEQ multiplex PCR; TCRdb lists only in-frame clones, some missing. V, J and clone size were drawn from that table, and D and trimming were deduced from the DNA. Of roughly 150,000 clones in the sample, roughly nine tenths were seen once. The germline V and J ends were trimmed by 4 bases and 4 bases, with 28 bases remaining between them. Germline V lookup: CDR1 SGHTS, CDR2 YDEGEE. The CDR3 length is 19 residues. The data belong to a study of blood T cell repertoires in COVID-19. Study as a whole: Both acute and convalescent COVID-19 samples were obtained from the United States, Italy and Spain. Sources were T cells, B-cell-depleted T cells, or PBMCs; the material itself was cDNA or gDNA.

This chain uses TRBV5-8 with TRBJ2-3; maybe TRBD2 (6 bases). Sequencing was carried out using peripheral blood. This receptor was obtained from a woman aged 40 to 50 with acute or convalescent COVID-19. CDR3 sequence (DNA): TGTGCCAGCAGCGGAGGTCTTATTGGAGGGTTTTTTCGCGCAGATACGCAGTATTTT. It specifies CASSGGLIGGFFRADTQYF.